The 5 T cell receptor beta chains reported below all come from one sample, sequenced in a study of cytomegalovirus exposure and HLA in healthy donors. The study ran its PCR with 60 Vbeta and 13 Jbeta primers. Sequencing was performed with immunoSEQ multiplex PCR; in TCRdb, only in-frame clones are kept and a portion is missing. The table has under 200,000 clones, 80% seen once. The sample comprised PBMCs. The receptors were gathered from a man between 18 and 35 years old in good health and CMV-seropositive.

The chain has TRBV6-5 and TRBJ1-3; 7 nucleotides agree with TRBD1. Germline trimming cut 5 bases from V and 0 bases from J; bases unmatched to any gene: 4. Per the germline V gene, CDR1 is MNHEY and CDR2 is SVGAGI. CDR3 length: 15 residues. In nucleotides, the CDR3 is TGTGCCAGCAGTCGAACAGGGGACTCTGGAAACACCATATATTTT. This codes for CASSRTGDSGNTIYF.

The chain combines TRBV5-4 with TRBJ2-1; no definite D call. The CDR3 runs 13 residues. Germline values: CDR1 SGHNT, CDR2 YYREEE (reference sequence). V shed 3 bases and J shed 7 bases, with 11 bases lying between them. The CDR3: CASSSEVWNEQFF. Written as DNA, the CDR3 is TGTGCCAGCAGCTCCGAGGTGTGGAATGAGCAGTTCTTC.

The chain's CDR3 is CASTGTLYSNQPQHF. CDR3 coding DNA: TGTGCCAGCACGGGGACACTCTATAGCAATCAGCCCCAGCATTTT. The chain links TRBV2 to TRBJ1-5, with D perhaps TRBD1 (6 bases). Germline CDR1 reads SNHLY; CDR2 reads FYNNEI. The CDR3 has 15 residues. The germline V and J ends were trimmed by 7 bases and 0 bases, with 13 bases remaining between them.

DNA of the CDR3: TGTGCCAGCAGCTTTCAGGGGGCTCCCCAAGAGACCCAGTACTTC. Protein: CASSFQGAPQETQYF. The chain joins TRBV7-9 to TRBJ2-5; TRBD1 agrees at 8 bases. With 3 bases clipped from V and 1 base from J, the junction kept 4 bases outside the gene matches. This CDR3 contains 15 residues. Germline CDR1 and CDR2: SEHNR and FQNEAQ (reference sequence).

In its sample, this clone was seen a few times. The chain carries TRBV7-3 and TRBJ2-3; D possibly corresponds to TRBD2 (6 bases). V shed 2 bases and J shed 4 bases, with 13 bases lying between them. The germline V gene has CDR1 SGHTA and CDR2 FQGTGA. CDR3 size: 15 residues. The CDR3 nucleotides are TGTGCCAGCAGCTTAGAGGCGGGGACGGCAGATACGCAGTATTTT. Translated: CASSLEAGTADTQYF.